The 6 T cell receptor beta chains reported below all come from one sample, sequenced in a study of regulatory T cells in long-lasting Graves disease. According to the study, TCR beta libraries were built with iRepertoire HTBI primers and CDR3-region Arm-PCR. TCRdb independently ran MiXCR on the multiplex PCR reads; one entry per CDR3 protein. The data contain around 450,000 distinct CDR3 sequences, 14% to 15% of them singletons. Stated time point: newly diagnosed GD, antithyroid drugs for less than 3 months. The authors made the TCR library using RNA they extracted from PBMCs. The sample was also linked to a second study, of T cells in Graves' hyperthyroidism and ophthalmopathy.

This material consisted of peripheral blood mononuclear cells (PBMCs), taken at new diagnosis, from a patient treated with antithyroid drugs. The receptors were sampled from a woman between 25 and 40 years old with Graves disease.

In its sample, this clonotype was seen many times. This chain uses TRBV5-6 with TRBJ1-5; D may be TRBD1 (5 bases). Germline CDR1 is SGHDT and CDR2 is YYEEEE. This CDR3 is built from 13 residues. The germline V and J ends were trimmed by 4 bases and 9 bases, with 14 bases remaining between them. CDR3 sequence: CASSRGTGGPQHF. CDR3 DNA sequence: TGTGCCAGCAGCCGCGGGACGGGTGGGCCCCAGCATTTT.

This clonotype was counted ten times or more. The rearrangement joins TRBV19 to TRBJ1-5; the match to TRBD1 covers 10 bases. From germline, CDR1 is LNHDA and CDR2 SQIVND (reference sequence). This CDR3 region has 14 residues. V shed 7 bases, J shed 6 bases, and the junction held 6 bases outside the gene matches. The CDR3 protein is CASIGTGDSQPQHF. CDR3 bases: TGTGCCAGTATCGGGACAGGGGACAGTCAGCCCCAGCATTTT.

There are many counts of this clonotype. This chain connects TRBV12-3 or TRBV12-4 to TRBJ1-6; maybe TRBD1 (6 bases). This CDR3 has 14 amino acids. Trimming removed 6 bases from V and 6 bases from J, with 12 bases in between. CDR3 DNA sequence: TGTGCCAGCAGACTCACAGGGACTAATTCACCCCTCCACTTT. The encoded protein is CASRLTGTNSPLHF.

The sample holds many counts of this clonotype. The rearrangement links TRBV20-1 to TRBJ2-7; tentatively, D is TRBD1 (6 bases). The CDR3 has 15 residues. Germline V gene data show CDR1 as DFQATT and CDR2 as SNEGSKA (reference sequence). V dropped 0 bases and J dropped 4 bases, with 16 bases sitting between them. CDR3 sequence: CSARETQGSGYEQYF. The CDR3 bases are TGCAGTGCTAGAGAGACACAGGGCTCGGGATACGAGCAGTACTTC.

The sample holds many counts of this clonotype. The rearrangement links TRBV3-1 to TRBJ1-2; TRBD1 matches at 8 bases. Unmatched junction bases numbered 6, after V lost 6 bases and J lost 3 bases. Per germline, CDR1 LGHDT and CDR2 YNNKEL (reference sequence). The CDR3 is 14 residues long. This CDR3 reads CASSDRGPDYGYTF. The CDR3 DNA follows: TGTGCCAGCAGTGACAGGGGACCTGACTATGGCTACACCTTC.

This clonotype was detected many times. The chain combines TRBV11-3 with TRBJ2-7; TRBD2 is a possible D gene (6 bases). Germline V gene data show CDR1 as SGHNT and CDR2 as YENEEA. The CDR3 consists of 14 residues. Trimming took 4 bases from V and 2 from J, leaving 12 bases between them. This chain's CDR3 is CASSSTRLAYEQYF. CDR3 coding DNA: TGTGCCAGCAGCTCCACTAGACTAGCCTACGAGCAGTACTTC.